This entry describes one TCR beta chain. The sample is drawn from a study of blood T cell repertoires in COVID-19. Study-level background: Sites in the United States, Italy and Spain provided acute and convalescent COVID-19 samples. Sources were T cells, B-cell-depleted T cells, or PBMCs; the material itself was cDNA or gDNA.

Original processing methods: Nucleated cell number was recorded as an estimate derived from reference gene primer amplification. Produced via immunoSEQ multiplex PCR; TCRdb's table is partial and in-frame only. The V and J calls and clone size come from that table; D and trimming were worked out from the DNA. This sample has 400,000 to 550,000 clones, with around 90% found just once. Germline V gives CDR1 KGHSH, CDR2 LQKENI. This CDR3 has 14 amino acids. Trimming shortened V by 2 bases and J by 3 bases, and 10 bases separated the two germline ends. Each participant's cohort was designated according to participant-reported clinical history.

The V and J genes are TRBV18 and TRBJ1-2; the D is unclear. The sequencing sample was made of PBMCs or T cells enriched from blood (not recorded which). The receptor's source is a woman aged 18-29 years with acute COVID-19. CDR3 loop: CASSPARSDYGYTF. Here the CDR3 DNA reads TGTGCCAGCTCACCAGCGAGGTCGGACTATGGCTACACCTTC.